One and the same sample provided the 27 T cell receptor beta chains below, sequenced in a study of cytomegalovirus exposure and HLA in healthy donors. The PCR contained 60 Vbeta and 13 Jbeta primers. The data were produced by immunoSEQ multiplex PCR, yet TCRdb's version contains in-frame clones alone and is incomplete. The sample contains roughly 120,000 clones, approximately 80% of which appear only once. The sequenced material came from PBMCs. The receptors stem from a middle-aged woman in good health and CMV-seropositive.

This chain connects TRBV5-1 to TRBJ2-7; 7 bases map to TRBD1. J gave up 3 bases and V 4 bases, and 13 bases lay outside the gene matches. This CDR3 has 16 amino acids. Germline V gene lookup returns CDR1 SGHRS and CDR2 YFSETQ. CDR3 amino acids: CASSPLGQEPIYEQYF. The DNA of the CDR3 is TGCGCCAGCAGCCCACTAGGACAGGAACCTATCTACGAGCAGTACTTC.

The CDR3 region has the DNA TGTGCCTGGGGCGGACTAGCGGGAGGGAGGTACAACAATGAGCAGTTCTTC. Its protein product is CAWGGLAGGRYNNEQFF. The chain links TRBV30 to TRBJ2-1; 15 bases fit TRBD2. Germline lookup yields CDR1 GTSNPN and CDR2 SVGIG (reference sequence). The CDR3 has 17 amino acids. The V and J ends lost 5 bases and 5 bases, in that order; junction bases with no gene match: 10.

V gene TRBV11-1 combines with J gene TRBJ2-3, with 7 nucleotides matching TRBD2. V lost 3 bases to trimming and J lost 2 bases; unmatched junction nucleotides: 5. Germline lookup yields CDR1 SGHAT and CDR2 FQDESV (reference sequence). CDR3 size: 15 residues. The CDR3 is CASSFVGGNTDTQYF. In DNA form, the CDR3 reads TGTGCCAGCAGCTTCGTGGGGGGGAACACAGATACGCAGTATTTT.

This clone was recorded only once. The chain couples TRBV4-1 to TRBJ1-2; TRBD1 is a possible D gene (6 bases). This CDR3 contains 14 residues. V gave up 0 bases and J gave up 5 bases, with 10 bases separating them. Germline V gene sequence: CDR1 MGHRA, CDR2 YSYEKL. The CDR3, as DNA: TGCGCCAGCAGCCAAGATTTCCAGGGGTATGGCTACACCTTC. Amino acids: CASSQDFQGYGYTF.

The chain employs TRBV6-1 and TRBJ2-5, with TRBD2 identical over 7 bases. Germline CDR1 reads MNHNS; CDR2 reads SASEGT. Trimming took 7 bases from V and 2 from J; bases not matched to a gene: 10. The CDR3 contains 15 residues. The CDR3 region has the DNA TGTGCCAGCAAAAGGAGCGGGAATACGCAAGAGACCCAGTACTTC. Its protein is CASKRSGNTQETQYF.

The CDR3 sequence: CASSFHTGKNTEAFF. CDR3 DNA sequence: TGTGCCAGCAGCTTCCATACAGGAAAGAACACTGAAGCTTTCTTT. V gene TRBV11-2 combines with J gene TRBJ1-1, with D perhaps matching TRBD1 (5 bases). Germline CDR1 SGHAT, CDR2 FQNNGV. Trimming removed 3 bases from V and 1 base from J, with 12 bases in between. This CDR3 region has 15 residues.

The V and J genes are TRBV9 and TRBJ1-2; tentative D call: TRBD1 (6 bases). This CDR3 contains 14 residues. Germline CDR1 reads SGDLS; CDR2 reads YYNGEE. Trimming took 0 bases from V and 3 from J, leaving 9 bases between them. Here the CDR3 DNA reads TGTGCCAGCAGCGTAGAGCACAGGGACTATGGCTACACCTTC. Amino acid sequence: CASSVEHRDYGYTF.

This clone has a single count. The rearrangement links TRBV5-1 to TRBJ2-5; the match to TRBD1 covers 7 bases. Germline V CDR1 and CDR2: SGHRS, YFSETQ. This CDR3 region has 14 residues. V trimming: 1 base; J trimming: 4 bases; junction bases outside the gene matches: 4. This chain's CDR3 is CASSLRDSLETQYF. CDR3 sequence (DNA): TGCGCCAGCAGCTTGCGGGACAGCCTAGAGACCCAGTACTTC.

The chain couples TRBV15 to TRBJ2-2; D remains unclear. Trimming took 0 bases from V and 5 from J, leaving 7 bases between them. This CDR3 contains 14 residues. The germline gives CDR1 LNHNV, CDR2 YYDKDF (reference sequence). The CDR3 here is CATSRDRRTGELFF. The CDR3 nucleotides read TGTGCCACCAGCAGAGATCGGAGAACCGGGGAGCTGTTTTTT.

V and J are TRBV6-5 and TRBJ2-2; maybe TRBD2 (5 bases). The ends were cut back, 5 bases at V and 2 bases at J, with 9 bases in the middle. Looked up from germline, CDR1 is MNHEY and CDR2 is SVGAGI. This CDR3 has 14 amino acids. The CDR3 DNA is TGTGCCAGCAGTAAGACTATTAACACCGGGGAGCTGTTTTTT. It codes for CASSKTINTGELFF.

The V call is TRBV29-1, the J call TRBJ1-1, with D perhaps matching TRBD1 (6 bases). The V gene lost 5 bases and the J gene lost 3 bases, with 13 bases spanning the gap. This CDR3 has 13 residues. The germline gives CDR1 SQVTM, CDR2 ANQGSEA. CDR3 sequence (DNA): TGCAGCGTTCAAAGGGGGGGGGACACTGAAGCTTTCTTT. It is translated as CSVQRGGDTEAFF.

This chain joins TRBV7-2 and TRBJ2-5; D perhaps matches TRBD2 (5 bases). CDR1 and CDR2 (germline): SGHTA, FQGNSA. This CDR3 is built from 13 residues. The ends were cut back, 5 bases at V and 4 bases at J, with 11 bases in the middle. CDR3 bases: TGTGCCAGCAGCCGGGGATCACGAGAGACCCAGTACTTC. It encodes CASSRGSRETQYF. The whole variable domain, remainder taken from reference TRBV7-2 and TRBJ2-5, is GAGVSQSPSNKVTEKGKDVELRCDPISGHTALYWYRQSLGQGLEFLIYFQGNSAPDKSGLPSDRFSAERTGGSVSTLTIQRTQQEDSAVYLCASSRGSRETQYFGPGTRLLVL.

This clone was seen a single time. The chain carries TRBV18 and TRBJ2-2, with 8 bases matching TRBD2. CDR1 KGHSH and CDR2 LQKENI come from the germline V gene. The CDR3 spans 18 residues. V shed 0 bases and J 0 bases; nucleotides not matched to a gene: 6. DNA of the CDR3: TGTGCCAGCTCACCACCGTTCTTAGCGGGGACGAACACCGGGGAGCTGTTTTTT. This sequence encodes CASSPPFLAGTNTGELFF.

This chain's CDR3 is CASSLPDRYSNQPQHF. Written as DNA, the CDR3 is TGTGCCAGCAGTCTACCGGACAGATATAGCAATCAGCCCCAGCATTTT. The rearrangement joins TRBV28 to TRBJ1-5, with D perhaps TRBD1 (6 bases). From germline, CDR1 is MDHEN and CDR2 SYDVKM. V was cut by 5 bases and J by 0 bases, with 14 bases left in between. The CDR3 spans 16 residues.

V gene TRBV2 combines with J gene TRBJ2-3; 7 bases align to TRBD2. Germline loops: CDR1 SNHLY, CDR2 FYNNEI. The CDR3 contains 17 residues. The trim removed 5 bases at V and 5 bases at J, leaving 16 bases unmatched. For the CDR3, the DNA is TGTGCCAGCAGTAGAACAATCTCCCTAGCGGCCAAAGATACGCAGTATTTT. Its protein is CASSRTISLAAKDTQYF.

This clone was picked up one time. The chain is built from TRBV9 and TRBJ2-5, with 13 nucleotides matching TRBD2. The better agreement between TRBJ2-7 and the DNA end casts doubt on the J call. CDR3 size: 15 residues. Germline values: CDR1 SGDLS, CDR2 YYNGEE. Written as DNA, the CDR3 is TGTGCCAGCAGCGGGACTAGCGGGAGTTTCGACGAGCAGTACTTC. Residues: CASSGTSGSFDEQYF.

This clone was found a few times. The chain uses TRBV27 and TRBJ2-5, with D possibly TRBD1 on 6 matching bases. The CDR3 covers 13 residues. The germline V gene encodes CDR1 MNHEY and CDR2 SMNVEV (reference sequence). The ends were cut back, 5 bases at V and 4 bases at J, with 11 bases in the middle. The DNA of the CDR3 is TGTGCCAGCAGTGCCGGACAGCGAGAGACCCAGTACTTC. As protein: CASSAGQRETQYF.

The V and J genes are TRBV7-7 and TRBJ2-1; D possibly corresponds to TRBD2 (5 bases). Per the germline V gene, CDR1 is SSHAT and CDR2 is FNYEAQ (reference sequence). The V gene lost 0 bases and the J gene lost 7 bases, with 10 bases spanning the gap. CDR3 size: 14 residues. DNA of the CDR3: TGTGCCAGCAGCTTAGCGGGTCCGGGGAATGAGCAGTTCTTC. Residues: CASSLAGPGNEQFF.

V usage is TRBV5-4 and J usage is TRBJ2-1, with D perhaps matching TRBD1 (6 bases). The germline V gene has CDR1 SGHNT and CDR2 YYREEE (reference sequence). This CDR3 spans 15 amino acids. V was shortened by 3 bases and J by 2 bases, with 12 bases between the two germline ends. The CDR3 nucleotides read TGTGCCAGCAGCTCACAGGGAAGGACCTACAATGAGCAGTTCTTC. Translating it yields CASSSQGRTYNEQFF.

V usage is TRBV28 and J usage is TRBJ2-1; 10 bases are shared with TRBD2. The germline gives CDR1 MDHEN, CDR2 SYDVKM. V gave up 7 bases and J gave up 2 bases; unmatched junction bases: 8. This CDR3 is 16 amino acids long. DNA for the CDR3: TGTGCCAGCAATAGCAGGCTAGCGGGAGCCTACAATGAGCAGTTCTTC. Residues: CASNSRLAGAYNEQFF.

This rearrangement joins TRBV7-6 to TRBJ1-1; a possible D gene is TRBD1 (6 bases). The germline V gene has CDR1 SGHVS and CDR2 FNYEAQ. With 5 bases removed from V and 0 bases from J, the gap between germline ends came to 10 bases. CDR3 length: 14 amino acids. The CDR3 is CASSPGQLNTEAFF. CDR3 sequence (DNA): TGTGCCAGCAGCCCCGGACAGTTGAACACTGAAGCTTTCTTT. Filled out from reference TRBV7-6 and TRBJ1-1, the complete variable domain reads GAGVSQSPRYKVTKRGQDVALRCDPISGHVSLYWYRQALGQGPEFLTYFNYEAQQDKSGLPNDRFSAERPEGSISTLTIQRTEQRDSAMYRCASSPGQLNTEAFFGQGTRLTVV.

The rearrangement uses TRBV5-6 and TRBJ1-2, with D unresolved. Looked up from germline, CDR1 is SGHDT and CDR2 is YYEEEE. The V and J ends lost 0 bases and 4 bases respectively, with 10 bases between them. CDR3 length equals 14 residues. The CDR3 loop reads CASSLDPQTYGYTF. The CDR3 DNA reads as TGTGCCAGCAGCTTGGACCCACAGACCTATGGCTACACCTTC.

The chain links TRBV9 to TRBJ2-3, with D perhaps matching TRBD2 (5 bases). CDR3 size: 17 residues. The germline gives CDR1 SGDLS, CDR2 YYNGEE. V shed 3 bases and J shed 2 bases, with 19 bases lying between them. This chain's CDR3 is CASSGRLTERNTDTQYF. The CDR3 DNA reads TGTGCCAGCAGCGGACGCCTTACGGAGCGGAACACAGATACGCAGTATTTT.

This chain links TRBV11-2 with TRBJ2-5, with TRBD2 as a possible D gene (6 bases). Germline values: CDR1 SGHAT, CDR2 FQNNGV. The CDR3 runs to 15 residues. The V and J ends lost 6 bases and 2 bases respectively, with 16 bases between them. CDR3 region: CASSSRSGTQETQYF. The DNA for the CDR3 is TGTGCCAGCAGTTCAAGGTCGGGGACTCAAGAGACCCAGTACTTC.

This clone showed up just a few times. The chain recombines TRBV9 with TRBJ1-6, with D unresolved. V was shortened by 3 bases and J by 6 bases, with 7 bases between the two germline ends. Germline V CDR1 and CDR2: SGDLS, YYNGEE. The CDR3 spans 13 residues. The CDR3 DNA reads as TGTGCCAGCAGCGCCTCCCTTAATTCACCCCTCCACTTT. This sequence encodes CASSASLNSPLHF.

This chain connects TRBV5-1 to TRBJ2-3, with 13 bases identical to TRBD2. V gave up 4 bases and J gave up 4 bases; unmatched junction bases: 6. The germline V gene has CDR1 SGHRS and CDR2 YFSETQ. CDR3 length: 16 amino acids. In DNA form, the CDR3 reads TGCGCCAGCAGCATCGGACTAGCGGGAGTCGCAGATACGCAGTATTTT. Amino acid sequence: CASSIGLAGVADTQYF.

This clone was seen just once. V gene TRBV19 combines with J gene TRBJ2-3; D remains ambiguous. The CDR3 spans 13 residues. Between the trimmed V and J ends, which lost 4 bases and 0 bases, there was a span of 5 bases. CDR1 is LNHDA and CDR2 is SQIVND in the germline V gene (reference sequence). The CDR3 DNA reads TGTGCCAGTAGTACAATTAGCACAGATACGCAGTATTTT. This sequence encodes CASSTISTDTQYF.